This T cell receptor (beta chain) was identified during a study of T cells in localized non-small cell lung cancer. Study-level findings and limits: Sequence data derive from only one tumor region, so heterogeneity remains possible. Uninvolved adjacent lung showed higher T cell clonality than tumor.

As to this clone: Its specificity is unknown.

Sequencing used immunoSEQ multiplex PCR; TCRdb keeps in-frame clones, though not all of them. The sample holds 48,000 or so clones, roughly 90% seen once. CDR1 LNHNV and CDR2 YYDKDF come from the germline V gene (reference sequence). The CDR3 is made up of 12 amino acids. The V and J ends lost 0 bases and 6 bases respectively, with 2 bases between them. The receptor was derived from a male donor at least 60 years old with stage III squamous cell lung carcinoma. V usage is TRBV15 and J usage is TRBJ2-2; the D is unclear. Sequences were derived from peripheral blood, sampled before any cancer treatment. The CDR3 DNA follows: TGTGCCACCAGCAGAGATCCCGGGGAGCTGTTTTTT. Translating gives CATSRDPGELFF.